This TCR beta chain was recovered during a study of cytomegalovirus exposure and HLA in healthy donors. Notes on the study in general: The study found most TCR sequences rare, yet found some public TCRs in many donors. The authors listed some 150 TCR beta chains as cytomegalovirus-associated. The classifier reportedly diagnosed cytomegalovirus status with high sensitivity and specificity.

This CDR3 has 13 residues. V shed 2 bases and J shed 2 bases, with 9 bases lying between them. Germline V lookup: CDR1 SQVTM, CDR2 ANQGSEA. The donors formed part of the roughly 110-subject validation cohort, distinct from the roughly 600-subject first cohort. Method: immunoSEQ multiplex PCR; TCRdb's copy keeps in-frame clones and lacks some. The sample records under 250,000 clones, about 90% being singletons. Comment on this clone: Its cognate antigen is unknown.

Source material: PBMCs. The V and J genes are TRBV29-1 and TRBJ1-1, with D tentatively TRBD1 (5 bases). This TCR came from a man between 18 and 29 years old in good health and CMV-seropositive. DNA for the CDR3: TGCAGCGTTGAAAGACAGACTAACACTGAAGCTTTCTTT. It codes for CSVERQTNTEAFF.